This TCR beta chain appears in the sequencing data of a study of blood T cell repertoires in COVID-19. Method: immunoSEQ multiplex PCR; TCRdb's copy keeps in-frame clones and lacks some. The sample records 95,000 to 150,000 clones, 60% to 80% being singletons. This clone was observed a handful of times. The CDR3 is made up of 14 amino acids. Germline CDR1 reads SNHLY; CDR2 reads FYNNEI. V was clipped by 4 bases and J by 6 bases; unmatched bases: 7. This sequence was found in a man older than 75 with COVID-19, enrolled during active disease. Sequenced sample: peripheral blood. The chain uses TRBV2 and TRBJ2-7, with TRBD2 identical over 9 bases. The CDR3 spells CASSGSLREGEQYF. CDR3 DNA: TGTGCCAGCAGTGGGTCCTTGCGGGAGGGCGAGCAGTACTTC. Full variable domain (outside the CDR3, taken from reference TRBV2 and TRBJ2-7): EPEVTQTPSHQVTQMGQEVILRCVPISNHLYFYWYRQILGQKVEFLVSFYNNEISEKSEIFDDQFSVERPDGSNFTLKIRSTKLEDSAMYFCASSGSLREGEQYFGPGTRLTVT.